The 17 T cell receptor beta chains below all came from one sample that was sequenced in a study of shared clonotypes between healthy human individuals (dated by TCRdb to between 2020 and 2021). Library creation used the immunoSEQ multiplex PCR assay. The clones in this table, taken by TCRdb from immuneACCESS, are in-frame only. Not every clone is retained; where verified, under half of the shortfall comes from an unresolved V gene, and the cause of the rest is unknown. This sample holds 2 million to 2.5 million clones; under 97% were observed only once. The ten biggest clones cover more than 0.1% of the sample. What was sequenced was naive CD4+ T cells sorted from blood. Sample cell subset or site, as interpreted from the label and publication: CD45RA+ positively selected. The source of these receptors is a man younger than 35 in good health.

The V call is TRBV19, the J call TRBJ2-7; D possibly corresponds to TRBD2 (6 bases). V lost 11 bases and J lost 6, with 23 bases in between. Germline CDR1 reads LNHDA; CDR2 reads SQIVND (reference sequence). This CDR3 contains 14 residues. The CDR3 region has the DNA TGTGCCCACCCCTGTGGAGGGAGTTGTCGCGAGCAGTACTTC. Translating it yields CAHPCGGSCREQYF. Drawing the rest from reference TRBV19 and TRBJ2-7, the complete variable domain is DGGITQSPKYLFRKEGQNVTLSCEQNLNHDAMYWYRQDPGQGLRLIYYSQIVNDFQKGDIAEGYSVSREKKESFPLTVTSAQKNPTAFYLCAHPCGGSCREQYFGPGTRLTVT.

The rearrangement uses TRBV5-1 and TRBJ1-6, with D unclear. Germline V gene data show CDR1 as SGHRS and CDR2 as YFSETQ. CDR3 length: 19 residues. The V gene lost 4 bases and the J gene lost 0 bases, with 20 bases spanning the gap. CDR3 in DNA: TGCGCCAGCAGCCCAATTGCGTCGGGGAAGAGCTCCTATAATTCACCCCTCCACTTT. Translating it yields CASSPIASGKSSYNSPLHF.

J is TRBJ1-2 and V is TRBV19; 11 bases line up with TRBD1. The CDR3 loop spans 15 amino acids. The germline gives CDR1 LNHDA, CDR2 SQIVND (reference sequence). V was pared by 5 bases and J by 6 bases, with 8 bases of the junction left unmatched. CDR3 DNA sequence: TGTGCCAGTAGTCTCAGGGACAGGGGGATGGATGGCTACACCTTC. This translates into CASSLRDRGMDGYTF. The full variable domain, in which reference TRBV19 and TRBJ1-2 provide the parts outside the CDR3, is DGGITQSPKYLFRKEGQNVTLSCEQNLNHDAMYWYRQDPGQGLRLIYYSQIVNDFQKGDIAEGYSVSREKKESFPLTVTSAQKNPTAFYLCASSLRDRGMDGYTFGSGTRLTVV.

This clone was detected once. J is TRBJ1-6 and V is TRBV18, with D maybe TRBD1 (6 bases). This CDR3 has 14 amino acids. Deletions cut 1 base from V and 8 bases from J, with 9 bases between. Per germline, CDR1 KGHSH and CDR2 LQKENI. CDR3 sequence (DNA): TGTGCCAGCTCACCACTGGGGGGCGATTCACCCCTCCACTTT. It translates to CASSPLGGDSPLHF.

This clone was found a few times. V and J are TRBV5-6 and TRBJ1-5; 7 positions match TRBD1. Trimming took 4 bases from V and 6 from J; bases not matched to a gene: 7. The CDR3 runs to 14 residues. Germline assignment: CDR1 SGHDT and CDR2 YYEEEE. The DNA for the CDR3 is TGTGCCAGCAGCCTTAGGGGGCTCAGTCAGCCCCAGCATTTT. Residues: CASSLRGLSQPQHF.

In its sample, this clone was seen once. One end of the junction fails to match germline, which may point to a read error. The chain is built from TRBV18 and TRBJ2-5; 7 bases match TRBD2. Germline V CDR1 and CDR2: KGHSH, LQKENI. CDR3 length: 16 amino acids. The CDR3 region is CANSSPGASGQETQYF. The CDR3 nucleotides are TGTGCCAACTCATCACCCGGGGCTAGCGGCCAAGAGACCCAGTACTTC.

This clone has only one observation. This chain uses TRBV5-3 with TRBJ1-6; D is undetermined. TRBV5-3 is an open reading frame whose function is uncertain. This CDR3 is built from 16 residues. The germline V and J ends were trimmed by 3 bases and 0 bases, with 10 bases remaining between them. CDR3 sequence (DNA): TGTGCCAGAAGCTCCCAGAATAGCTCCTATAATTCACCCCTCCACTTT. Translating it yields CARSSQNSSYNSPLHF.

The sample holds one count of this clone. V and J are TRBV9 and TRBJ1-1; D is ambiguous. There are 14 residues in the CDR3. Germline loops: CDR1 SGDLS, CDR2 YYNGEE. The V end lost 6 bases, the J end lost 0 bases, and 12 bases lay between the germline ends. The CDR3 region has the DNA TGTGCCAGCACCCTCGGCGCTATGAACACTGAAGCTTTCTTT. Protein sequence: CASTLGAMNTEAFF.

The genes are TRBV5-6 and TRBJ1-6; a possible D gene is TRBD1 (5 bases). Trimming stripped 1 base from V and 10 bases from J, with 12 bases between. This CDR3 spans 14 amino acids. From germline, CDR1 is SGHDT and CDR2 YYEEEE. CDR3 amino acids: CASSLRRGGSPLHF. The CDR3 DNA is TGTGCCAGCAGCTTGAGGAGGGGAGGATCACCCCTCCACTTT.

This clone has just one count. This chain connects TRBV6-5 to TRBJ2-3, with a possible D match to TRBD1 (6 bases). Germline assignment: CDR1 MNHEY and CDR2 SVGAGI. The V end was cut by 1 base, the J end by 2 bases, with 10 bases between. The length of the CDR3 is 15 residues. CDR3 DNA: TGTGCCAGCAGTTACTTGGGGGCCGACACAGATACGCAGTATTTT. It is translated as CASSYLGADTDTQYF.

The chain couples TRBV15 to TRBJ1-3, with D perhaps matching TRBD1 (6 bases). From germline, CDR1 is LNHNV and CDR2 YYDKDF (reference sequence). V lost 0 bases and J 0 bases, leaving 12 bases between the germline ends. CDR3 length: 17 residues. The CDR3 DNA is TGTGCCACCAGCAGAGAACCTTGGACAGACTCTGGAAACACCATATATTTT. Protein sequence: CATSREPWTDSGNTIYF.

This chain links TRBV11-2 with TRBJ2-3, with 9 bases that match TRBD1. Germline V lookup: CDR1 SGHAT, CDR2 FQNNGV. The CDR3 length is 16 residues. Trimming cost V 3 bases and J 3 bases; bases outside gene matches: 7. The CDR3 DNA reads as TGTGCCAGCAGCTTGGGCCCGGGACAGGGTACAGATACGCAGTATTTT. Amino acids: CASSLGPGQGTDTQYF.

V and J are TRBV7-3 and TRBJ2-2, with 9 positions matching TRBD1. Unmatched junction bases numbered 3, after V lost 5 bases and J lost 2 bases. The germline V gene has CDR1 SGHTA and CDR2 FQGTGA. This CDR3 spans 15 amino acids. The CDR3 DNA reads as TGTGCCAGCAGCCGGGACAGGGCTAACACCGGGGAGCTGTTTTTT. This codes for CASSRDRANTGELFF.

This chain connects TRBV7-8 to TRBJ1-3; TRBD1 matches at 9 bases. With 0 bases clipped from V and 3 bases from J, the junction kept 6 bases outside the gene matches. The CDR3 is made up of 17 amino acids. Germline values: CDR1 SGHVS, CDR2 FQNEAQ. CDR3 loop: CASSLALGQGFGNTIYF. The CDR3 nucleotides are TGTGCCAGCAGCTTAGCGCTGGGACAGGGCTTTGGAAACACCATATATTTT.

The chain carries TRBV7-2 and TRBJ2-7, with D possibly being TRBD1 (6 bases). There are 13 residues in the CDR3. Deletions cut 3 bases from V and 3 bases from J, with 9 bases between. The germline gives CDR1 SGHTA, CDR2 FQGNSA. CDR3 residues: CASSFDRLYEQYF. Written as DNA, the CDR3 is TGTGCCAGCAGCTTTGACAGGCTCTACGAGCAGTACTTC.

The chain is built from TRBV19 and TRBJ2-5, with D unclear. CDR1 is LNHDA and CDR2 is SQIVND in the germline V gene (reference sequence). The CDR3 is 13 amino acids. The V end lost 8 bases, the J end lost 0 bases, and 10 bases lay between the germline ends. CDR3 in amino acids: CASAQTYQETQYF. The DNA of the CDR3 is TGTGCCAGTGCTCAGACGTACCAAGAGACCCAGTACTTC.

About this clone: Other DNA sequences from this sample encode an identical CDR3 as well. The genes are TRBV6-5 and TRBJ2-5; D is possibly TRBD1 or TRBD2 (5 bases each). The V gene lost 7 bases and the J gene lost 4 bases, with 13 bases spanning the gap. Per germline, CDR1 MNHEY and CDR2 SVGAGI. This CDR3 has 13 residues. The CDR3 loop reads CASTPPGRETQYF. The CDR3 bases are TGTGCCAGCACCCCTCCGGGACGAGAGACCCAGTACTTC.